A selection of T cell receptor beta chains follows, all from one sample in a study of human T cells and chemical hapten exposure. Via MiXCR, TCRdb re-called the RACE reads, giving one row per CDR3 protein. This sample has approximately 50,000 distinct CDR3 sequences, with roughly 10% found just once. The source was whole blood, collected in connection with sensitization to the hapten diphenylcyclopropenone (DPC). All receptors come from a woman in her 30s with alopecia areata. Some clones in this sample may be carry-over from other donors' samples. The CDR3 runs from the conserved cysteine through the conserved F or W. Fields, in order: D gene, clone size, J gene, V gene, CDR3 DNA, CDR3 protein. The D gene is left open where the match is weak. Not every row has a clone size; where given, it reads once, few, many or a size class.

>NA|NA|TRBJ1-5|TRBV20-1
TGCAGTGCTCAGGGTGTGGGCAATCAGCCCCAGCATTTT
CSAQGVGNQPQHF
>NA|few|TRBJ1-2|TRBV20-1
TGCAGTGCTAGAGATATGAGGGGGACACCGACTCCAAACTATGGCTACACCTTC
CSARDMRGTPTPNYGYTF
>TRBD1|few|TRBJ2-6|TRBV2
TGTGCCAGCAGCGGACAGGGCGGCTCTGGGGCCAACGTCCTGACTTTC
CASSGQGGSGANVLTF
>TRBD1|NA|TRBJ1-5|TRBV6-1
TGTGCCAGCAGGCGGACAGGGGTGGATAGCAATCAGCCCCAGCATTTT
CASRRTGVDSNQPQHF
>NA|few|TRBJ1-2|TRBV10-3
TGTGCCATCAGTGAGGATGGTGGTTATTATGGCTACACCTTC
CAISEDGGYYGYTF
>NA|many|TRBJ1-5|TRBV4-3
TGCGCCCAGAATCAGCCCCAGCATTTT
CAQNQPQHF
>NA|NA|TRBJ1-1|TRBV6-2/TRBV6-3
TGTGCCAGCAGTTACTCGACGACGGGGAACACTGAAGCTTTCTTT
CASSYSTTGNTEAFF
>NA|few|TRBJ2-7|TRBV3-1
TGTGCCAGCAGCCAGAATATCTACGAGCAGTACTTC
CASSQNIYEQYF
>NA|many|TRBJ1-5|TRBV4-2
TGTGCCAGCAGCCCCTCCGTAGGAGGGCTCAATCAGCCCCAGCATTTT
CASSPSVGGLNQPQHF
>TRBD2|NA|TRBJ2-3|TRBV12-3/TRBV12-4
TGTGCCAGCAGTTTAGAGACGGGGGGGCGGGATACGCAGTATTTT
CASSLETGGRDTQYF
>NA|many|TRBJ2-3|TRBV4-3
TGCGCCAGCAGCCAAGCTTGGTTAGATACGCAGTATTTT
CASSQAWLDTQYF
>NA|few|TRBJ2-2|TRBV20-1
TGCAGTGCTAGAGCTGGCAGGGCCAGCACCGGGGAGCTGTTTTTT
CSARAGRASTGELFF
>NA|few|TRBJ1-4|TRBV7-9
TGTGCCAGCAGCTTAGTGACACACCGGGACGGACCTTCAACTAATGAAAAACTGTTTTTT
CASSLVTHRDGPSTNEKLFF
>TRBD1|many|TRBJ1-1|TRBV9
TGTGCCAGCAGCCCTTCAGGGGGGGGAGGCACTGAAGCTTTCTTT
CASSPSGGGGTEAFF
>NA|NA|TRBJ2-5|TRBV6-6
TGTGCCAGCAGTCCCGCAAAAGAGACCCAGTACTTC
CASSPAKETQYF
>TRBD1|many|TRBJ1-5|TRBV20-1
TGCAGTGCCAGTACAGGGGGCGCGGAGTATGGTAGCAATCAGCCCCAGCATTTT
CSASTGGAEYGSNQPQHF
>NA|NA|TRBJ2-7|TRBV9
TGTGCCAGCAGCCCCGACGGTCGGGGGGCCATGAATCCCTACGAGCAGTACTTC
CASSPDGRGAMNPYEQYF
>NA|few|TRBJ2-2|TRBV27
TGTGCCAGCAGTTTATGGGGGGCCCTCACCGGGGAGCTGTTTTTT
CASSLWGALTGELFF
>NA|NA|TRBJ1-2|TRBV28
TGTGCCAGCACCCTGCGGCAGATATATGGCGACACCTTC
CASTLRQIYGDTF
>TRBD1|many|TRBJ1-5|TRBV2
TGTGCCAGCAGTAAAACCCCAGGGGGCGGGTATCAGCCCCAGCATTTT
CASSKTPGGGYQPQHF
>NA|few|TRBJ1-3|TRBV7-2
TGTGCCAGCAGGGGGTCCGGGACTTTCTCTGGAAACACCATATATTTT
CASRGSGTFSGNTIYF
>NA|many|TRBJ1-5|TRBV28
TGTGCCAGCAGTTCTTCCGATCAGCCCCAGCATTTT
CASSSSDQPQHF
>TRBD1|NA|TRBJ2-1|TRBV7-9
TGTGCCAGCAGCTTAGGCAGGGGGCGCAGCAATGAGCAGTTCTTC
CASSLGRGRSNEQFF
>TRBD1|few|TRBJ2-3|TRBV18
TGTGCCAGCTCACGATCACCGGGACAGGGAGTGAGGGGTACGCAGTATTTT
CASSRSPGQGVRGTQYF